The rows below give T cell receptor beta chains drawn from one sample of a study of blood T cell repertoires in COVID-19. Clones were sequenced by immunoSEQ multiplex PCR, and TCRdb holds only the in-frame ones, with some missing. In the table there are more than 110,000 clones, roughly 90% of which are singletons. Sequenced input: peripheral blood. These receptors all stem from a man aged 60 to 69 with active or convalescent COVID-19. The CDR3 runs from the conserved cysteine through the conserved F or W. The order of the fields is clone size, J gene, V gene, D gene, CDR3 DNA, CDR3 protein. A D gene is named only where the DNA matches it firmly. The size of a clone is reported for some rows only, either as once, few or many, or as a class for expanded clones.

-	TRBJ2-7	TRBV28	TRBD2	TGTGCCAGCACCTCCGGGGGGGGCTCCTACGAGCAGTACTTC	CASTSGGGSYEQYF
-	TRBJ1-5	TRBV28	-	TGTGCCAGCAGACGGGACAATGGCAATCAGCCCCAGCATTTT	CASRRDNGNQPQHF
-	TRBJ2-1	TRBV15	-	TGTGCCACCAGCGCCAGGGGGGATGAGCAGTTCTTC	CATSARGDEQFF
-	TRBJ2-3	TRBV7-8	TRBD2	TGTGCCAGCAGCCCCTTAGCGGGGGGGCTGGTTGGAGATACGCAGTATTTT	CASSPLAGGLVGDTQYF
-	TRBJ2-1	TRBV24-1	-	TGTGCCACCAGTGATCAAACTACTTACAATGAGCAGTTCTTC	CATSDQTTYNEQFF
-	TRBJ1-1	TRBV28	TRBD1	TGTGCCAGCTTAAGTATCGGGACAGGGTTGAACACTGAAGCTTTCTTT	CASLSIGTGLNTEAFF
-	TRBJ2-5	TRBV19	-	TGTGCCAGTAGTCGGTCTCGAGTCGGAGAGACCCAGTACTTC	CASSRSRVGETQYF
-	TRBJ2-3	TRBV10-3	-	TGTGCCATCAGAACAGACAGGAGCACAGATACGCAGTATTTT	CAIRTDRSTDTQYF
-	TRBJ2-7	TRBV10-3	TRBD1	TGTGCCATCGGGGGGACAGGTGCCTACGAGCAGTACTTC	CAIGGTGAYEQYF
-	TRBJ2-2	TRBV7-6	TRBD2	TGTGCCAGCAGCTCAACTAGCGGGGGGAACACCGGGGAGCTGTTTTTT	CASSSTSGGNTGELFF
once	TRBJ1-1	TRBV18	-	TGTGCCAGCTCAAAACAGGGCCGGAACACTGAAGCTTTCTTT	CASSKQGRNTEAFF